This TCR beta chain originates from a study of cytomegalovirus exposure and HLA in healthy donors (dated by TCRdb to 2016 to 2017). For the wider study: An earlier analysis of roughly 570 of the donors reported under 300 Gb of sequence data and 117 million unique TCR beta sequences obtained from 150 million to 200 million T cells. The study profiled the T cell repertoires of about 640 subjects by immunosequencing and related them to cytomegalovirus serostatus. In addition to the first cohort of roughly 700 subjects, a separate validation cohort of 120 different subjects was used. A later genetic analysis took genome-wide SNP genotypes for about 65% of the 666 donors and used that subset as a discovery cohort. In an earlier analysis of more than 550 of the donors, high-throughput TCR beta sequencing was used to judge whether each TCR beta V gene segment behaved as functional or pseudogenic. In the later analysis, no new phenotypic data were used to find candidate immune exposures; instead, reliance was placed on TCR beta sequences and their occurrence across donors. Typing coverage varied by locus: roughly 629-640 donors for A, B, C, DRB1 and DQB1; roughly 520 for DQA1; approximately 570 for DPA1; fewer than 480 for DPB1. Among about 410 genotyped donors of the cohort, an average of around 250,000 unique TCR beta nucleotide sequences was sequenced per donor, of which 15% to 20% were non-productive. Every repertoire in the discovery cohort had been generated on one and the same sequencing platform. Of the approximately 400 genotyped donors, over 70% fell in the genetic ancestry cluster associated with self-reported Caucasian donors. An early release that covered approximately 600 HLA-typed donors contained about 300 gigabases of sequencing data and around 80 million unique TCR sequences. A later analysis re-analyzed previously published TCR beta repertoires from approximately 700 donors and added high-resolution HLA genotyping to study TCR occurrence patterns. Alongside the repertoire data, information on donor age, sex, ethnicity and CMV serostatus was compiled. To predict cytomegalovirus infection status, the study brought together high-throughput TCR immunosequencing, statistical association of individual TCRs with disease status, and machine learning. Class I and class II HLA loci were covered by the typing at four-digit resolution. The study aimed to test whether signatures of past pathogen exposure could be identified by cataloging public T cell receptors. Five DR-DQ haplotypes were treated as single units for association and clustering because of strong linkage in the cohort. Study-level results and caveats: A further reported finding was that TCR beta sequences accurately predicted the HLA-A and HLA-B alleles for most subjects in the first cohort. Compared with the roughly 710-donor mean, donors in an Asian-associated ancestry cluster had fewer N-insertions in productive TCRs, according to a later genetic analysis. A later analysis found that TCR association rates varied across HLA loci, with DRB1 alleles showing the most associated TCRs and HLA-C alleles the fewest. It was suggested by the authors that the approach could potentially be generalized to other disease states and immunological phenotypes. Several of the top co-occurrence clusters appeared to be linked to parvovirus B19, influenza, CMV and Epstein-Barr virus, according to a later analysis. The only immune exposure information available for the cohort was CMV serostatus. A later analysis found that most CMV-associated TCR beta chains appeared HLA-restricted, with HLA associations seemingly driven largely by CMV exposure. A total of 150 or so TCR beta chains were listed by the study as associated with cytomegalovirus. Correlated functional status among segregating V segments might reflect linkage disequilibrium, but an unknown experimental factor could not be ruled out. When HLA alleles, especially DR and DQ, strongly co-occurred, attributing TCR associations to individual alleles was difficult. Because HLA typing was missing for some donors at each locus, association tests included only the typed subset. While some public TCRs were present in many individuals, most TCR sequences turned up only very rarely across donors. Specific HLA alleles were associated with 18,000 or so TCR beta sequences at a false discovery rate of 0.05 in a later analysis. Three of the identified cytomegalovirus-associated TCR beta chains were confirmed in vitro to be specific for cytomegalovirus antigens. In this cohort, only TCR beta chains were sequenced, and detectable features were limited by the absence of alpha or paired-chain data. Because counts were too low, 15 to 20 rarely observed V segments, including chromosome 9 orphons, were left out of the earlier analysis of roughly 600 of the donors. A later genetic analysis associated a missense DCLRE1C variant with V-gene and J-gene trimming of TCR beta chains, and an independent cohort replicated the association. Because the 87-base-pair reads could not distinguish some IMGT-functional V segments, including TRBV6-2 and TRBV6-3, those segments were excluded. The sequencing pipeline was judged likely to have produced a cluster of highly shared sequence variants as a technical artifact. Cytomegalovirus status was reported to be diagnosed by the classifier with high specificity and sensitivity in both the original and validation cohorts. An earlier analysis of 587 of the donors showed that most TCR beta V segments appeared in productive rearrangements either about 87% or about 30% of the time, which broadly matched IMGT annotations. In a later analysis, HLA-associated TCR beta chains showed more clonal expansion and lower generation probabilities than non-associated chains that were equally common. Sequencing depth was assumed to be roughly uniform across donors in the presence/absence analyses, though that assumption may not hold.

Details on this clone: No cognate antigen has been identified for it. Base quality data are lacking; no much larger clone is found one base away.

The cohort consisted of 670 or so healthy bone marrow donors. All cohort members were sampled while nominally healthy, although unrecorded immune exposures were likely present. The donor was CMV seronegative and was included in the group of a few hundred seronegative cohort members. A peripheral blood sample was collected from each donor, and TCR beta sequencing was performed on peripheral blood mononuclear cells. Genomic DNA extraction from the blood cell samples was performed with the Qiagen DNeasy Blood Extraction Kit. The germline V gene provides CDR1 SGHVS and CDR2 FQNEAQ. V was cut back by 6 bases and J by 3 bases, leaving a gap of 15 bases between them. From the cysteine up to the phenylalanine, the CDR3 has a length of 15 residues. The only DNA kept is the CDR3, 45 bases in frame from the first base. Library preparation used the immunoSEQ multiplex PCR assay. For the multiplex PCR, a mixture combining 60 forward primers for TCR Vbeta segments and 13 reverse primers for TCR Jbeta segments was used. Amplification of the CDR3 region of rearranged TCR beta genes was performed with a multiplex PCR assay on genomic DNA. The amplified TCR beta libraries were sequenced on the Illumina HiSeq System as 87-base-pair reads. The authors' analysis ran thus. In a later analysis, 77 million or so unique TCR beta chains were counted across the roughly 670 repertoires, and some 10 million of these chains were shared by at least two donors. Raw reads were error-corrected and collapsed into unique sequences with a nearest-neighbor algorithm that merged closely related sequences to remove PCR and sequencing errors. Alignment of CDR3 sequences to IMGT reference sequences was used to assign V, D and J gene segments. For a sequence to be retained, at least a six-nucleotide match to both a V gene segment and a J gene segment was required. A rearrangement counted as productive if the CDR3 had no stop codons and remained in frame with V and J, and every other rearrangement counted as non-productive. Following IMGT convention, CDR3 was defined as the stretch from the second conserved V-encoded cysteine to the conserved J-encoded phenylalanine. The earlier analysis of about 570 of the donors excluded any sequence lacking an unambiguous match to a single V gene segment. An earlier analysis of some 610 of the donors called V segments functional above 56.7% productive rearrangements and segregating when the between-donor standard deviation exceeded 5%. A statistical classification framework was developed to diagnose cytomegalovirus status using the catalog of TCR beta chain sequences. In a later analysis, TCR nucleotide sequences were compared against IMGT/GENE-DB human TR gene sequences so that V and J genes could be assigned. The TCRdist pipeline was used in a later analysis to assign CDR3 sequences and most-parsimonious VDJ recombination scenarios. A later analysis defined each TCR beta chain by its CDR3 amino acid sequence plus V-gene family, and excluded reads lacking a unique V-gene family. As a way to deal with suspected cross-contamination and a sequencing artifact, a later analysis dropped 450 to 600 nucleotide sequences that were highly shared and had low generation probability. In a later analysis, a clonal expansion index for each public chain was calculated from normalized within-repertoire ranks of inferred template counts. A later analysis computed generation probabilities with a VDJ recombination model fitted to out-of-frame rearrangements, and checked the results against IGoR. In a later analysis, TCR-TCR, TCR-HLA and TCR-CMV co-occurrence was scored with hypergeometric tests, and a repertoire-size bias correction was applied to TCR pairs. A later analysis estimated false discovery rates by permuting HLA or CMV assignments 20 times. In a later analysis, co-occurring TCRs were grouped with DBSCAN, and TCRdist sequence similarity was added when clustering was performed within HLA-allele-positive subsets. For co-occurrence clustering, repertoires with fewer than 30,000 or more than 120,000 public chains were excluded, along with a handful of repertoires with anomalous nucleotide sharing. The clones in this table, taken by TCRdb from immuneACCESS, are in-frame only. Not every clone is retained; where verified, under half of the shortfall comes from an unresolved V gene, and the cause of the rest is unknown. The D gene and trimming were derived from the DNA, and the V and J assignments and clone size from that table. The sample records roughly 73,000 clones, 75% of which are singletons. The top ten hold about an eighth of the sample.

The V and J genes are TRBV7-8 and TRBJ1-5; TRBD1 is possibly the D segment (5 matching bases). Sequenced input: PBMCs. The TCR was taken from a man in his sixties or seventies in good health and CMV-seronegative. The nucleotide sequence reads TGTGCCAGCAGTCTCCGGGACTCCAACAATCAGCCCCAGCATTTT. Translated, this is CASSLRDSNNQPQHF.